This TCR beta chain was sequenced during a study of T-cell memory formation after mild COVID-19. Study in general: TCR clusters were mostly confined to one donor each.

This clonotype appeared a single time. Its antigen is not identified. This CDR3 comprises 16 residues. The V end was cut by 7 bases, the J end by 0 bases, with 13 bases between. Study-level findings and limits: A second wave of clones peaked on day 37, and their SARS-CoV-2 specificity went unconfirmed.

cDNA libraries for TCR alpha and TCR beta, carrying sample barcodes and UMIs, came from 5'RACE with constant-segment primers. TCRdb re-derived calls from the 5' RACE reads in MiXCR, one entry per CDR3 protein. Of hundreds of thousands of distinct CDR3 sequences in the sample, 16% were seen once. The chain is built from TRBV12-3 or TRBV12-4 and TRBJ1-6, with D possibly being TRBD1 (5 bases). This sequence was found in a man younger than 30 who had mild COVID-19 (a few samples of this study predate the infection). Cell type and time point are not known. Input material: PBMCs or a T cell subset sorted from them (not recorded which). The CDR3 loop is CASTRARGSYNSPLHF. Written as DNA, the CDR3 is TGTGCCAGCACTAGAGCTAGGGGCTCCTATAATTCACCCCTCCACTTT.